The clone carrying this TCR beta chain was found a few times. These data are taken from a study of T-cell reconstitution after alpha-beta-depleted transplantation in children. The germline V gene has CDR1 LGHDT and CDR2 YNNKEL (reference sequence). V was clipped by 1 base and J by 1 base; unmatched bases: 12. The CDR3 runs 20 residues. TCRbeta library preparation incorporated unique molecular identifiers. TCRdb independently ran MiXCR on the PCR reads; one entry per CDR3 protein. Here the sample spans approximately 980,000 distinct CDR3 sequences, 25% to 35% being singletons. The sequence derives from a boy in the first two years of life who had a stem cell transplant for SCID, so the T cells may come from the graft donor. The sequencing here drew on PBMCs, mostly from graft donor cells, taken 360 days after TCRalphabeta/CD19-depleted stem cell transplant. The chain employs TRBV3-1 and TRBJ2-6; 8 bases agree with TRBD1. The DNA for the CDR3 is TGTGCCAGCAGCCAAGGTCTCAAAGGACAGGGAGGTTCTGGGGCCAACGTCCTGACTTTC. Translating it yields CASSQGLKGQGGSGANVLTF. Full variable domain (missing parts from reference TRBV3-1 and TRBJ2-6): DTAVSQTPKYLVTQMGNDKSIKCEQNLGHDTMYWYKQDSKKFLKIMFSYNNKELIINETVPNRFSPKSPDKAHLNLHINSLELGDSAVYFCASSQGLKGQGGSGANVLTFGAGSRLTVL.